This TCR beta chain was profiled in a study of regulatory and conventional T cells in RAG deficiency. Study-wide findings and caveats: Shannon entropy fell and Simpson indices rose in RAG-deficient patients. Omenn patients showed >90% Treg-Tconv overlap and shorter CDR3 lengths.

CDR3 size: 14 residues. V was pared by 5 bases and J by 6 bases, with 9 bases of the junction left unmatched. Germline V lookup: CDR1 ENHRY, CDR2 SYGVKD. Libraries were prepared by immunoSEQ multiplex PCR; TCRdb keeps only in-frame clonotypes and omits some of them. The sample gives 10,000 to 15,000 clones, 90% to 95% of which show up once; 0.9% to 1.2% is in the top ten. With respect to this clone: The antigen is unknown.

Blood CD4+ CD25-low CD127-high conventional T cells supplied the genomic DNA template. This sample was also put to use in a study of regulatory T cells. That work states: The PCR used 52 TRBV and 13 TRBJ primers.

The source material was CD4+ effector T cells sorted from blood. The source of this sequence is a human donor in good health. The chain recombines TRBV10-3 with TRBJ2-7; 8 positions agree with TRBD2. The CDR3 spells CAISTGTSSSEQYF. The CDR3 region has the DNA TGTGCCATCAGTACCGGGACTAGTTCTTCCGAGCAGTACTTC.